The clone carrying this TCR beta chain was seen ten or more times. Its antigen is not identified. The sample is drawn from a study of T-cell reconstitution after alpha-beta-depleted transplantation in children. Study-level findings and limits: Hyperexpanded clones declined; after one year, newly produced T cells mostly supplied diversity. At around two months after transplant, the alpha-beta T cells were reportedly derived from several hundred expanded clones that came from non-depleted graft cells. Elevated TCRbeta diversity at day 60 was traced, in some patients, to surviving recipient T cells and thymic progenitors.

Preparation of the TCRbeta library was carried out with unique molecular identifiers. TCRdb independently ran MiXCR on the PCR reads; one entry per CDR3 protein. This sample yields about 240,000 distinct CDR3 sequences, of which under 30% are seen a single time; less than 3.5% belongs to the top ten. V lost 6 bases, J lost 5 bases, and 14 bases lay in between. This CDR3 has 12 amino acids. Germline V gives CDR1 SQVTM, CDR2 ANQGSEA. The rearrangement joins TRBV29-1 to TRBJ2-7, with D perhaps matching TRBD1 (5 bases). The receptor comes from a girl aged 2-10 years with Fanconi anemia, due to receive a stem cell transplant. The source material was PBMCs, sampled before TCRalphabeta/CD19-depleted stem cell transplant. The CDR3 DNA follows: TGCAGCGTGGGCAGGGCGCTGCACGAGCAGTACTTC. It translates to CSVGRALHEQYF.